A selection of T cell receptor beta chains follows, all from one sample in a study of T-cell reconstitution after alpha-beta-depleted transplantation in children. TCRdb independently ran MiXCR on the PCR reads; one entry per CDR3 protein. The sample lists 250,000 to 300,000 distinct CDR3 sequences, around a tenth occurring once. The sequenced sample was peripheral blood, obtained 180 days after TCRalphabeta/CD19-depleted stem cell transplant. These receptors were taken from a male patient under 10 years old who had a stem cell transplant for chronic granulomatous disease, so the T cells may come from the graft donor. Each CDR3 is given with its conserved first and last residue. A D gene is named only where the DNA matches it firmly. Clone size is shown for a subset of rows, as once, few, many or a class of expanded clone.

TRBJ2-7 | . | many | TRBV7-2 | CASSAGSYEQYF | TGTGCCAGCAGCGCCGGGAGTTACGAGCAGTACTTC
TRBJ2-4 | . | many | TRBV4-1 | CASSQVGGARNIQYF | TGCGCCAGCAGCCAAGTCGGGGGCGCAAGAAACATTCAGTACTTC
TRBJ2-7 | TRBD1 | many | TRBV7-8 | CASRANRGRNDEQYF | TGTGCCAGCAGGGCCAACAGGGGGCGTAACGACGAGCAGTACTTC
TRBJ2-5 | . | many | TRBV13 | CASSLTSGSRTQYF | TGTGCCAGCAGCCTAACTTCAGGCAGTCGGACCCAGTACTTC
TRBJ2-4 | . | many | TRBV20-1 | CSAEGYGAKNIQYF | TGCAGTGCTGAGGGGTATGGGGCCAAAAACATTCAGTACTTC
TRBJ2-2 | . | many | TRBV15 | CATSREMGSGSGELFF | TGTGCCACCAGCAGAGAGATGGGTTCGGGTTCCGGGGAGCTGTTTTTT
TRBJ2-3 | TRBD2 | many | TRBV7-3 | CASSSGLAGGTDTQYF | TGTGCCAGCAGCTCCGGACTAGCGGGAGGCACAGATACGCAGTATTTT
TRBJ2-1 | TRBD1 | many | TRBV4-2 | CASSDGTGYDDEQFF | TGTGCCAGCAGCGACGGGACAGGGTATGACGATGAGCAGTTCTTC
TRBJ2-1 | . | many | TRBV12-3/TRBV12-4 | CASRHERGDEQFF | TGTGCCAGCAGACACGAAAGGGGGGATGAGCAGTTCTTC
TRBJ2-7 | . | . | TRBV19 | CASSYAPSYEQYF | TGTGCCAGTAGCTACGCGCCCTCCTACGAGCAGTACTTC
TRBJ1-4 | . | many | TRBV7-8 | CASSPDRLGEKLFF | TGTGCCAGCAGCCCAGACCGATTGGGGGAAAAACTGTTTTTT
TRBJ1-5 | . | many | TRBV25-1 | CASRQNSNQPQHF | TGTGCCAGTCGTCAGAATAGCAATCAGCCCCAGCATTTT
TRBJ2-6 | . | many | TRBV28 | CASSLLVSGANVLTF | TGTGCCAGCAGTTTACTGGTCTCTGGGGCCAACGTCCTGACTTTC
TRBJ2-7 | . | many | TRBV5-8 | CASSWRGYEQYF | TGTGCCAGCAGCTGGAGGGGGTACGAGCAGTACTTC
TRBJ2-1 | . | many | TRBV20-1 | CSADGRVNEQFF | TGCAGTGCCGATGGACGGGTTAATGAGCAGTTCTTC
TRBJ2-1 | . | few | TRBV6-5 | CASSYGREQFF | TGTGCCAGCAGTTACGGACGTGAGCAGTTCTTC
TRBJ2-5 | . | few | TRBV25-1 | CASSPRGGRGETQYF | TGTGCCAGCAGTCCCCGTGGGGGGAGAGGAGAGACCCAGTACTTC
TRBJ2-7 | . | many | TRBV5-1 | CASSLEPGLSHEQYF | TGCGCCAGCAGCTTGGAACCGGGACTTTCCCACGAGCAGTACTTC
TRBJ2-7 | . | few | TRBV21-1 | CASSKGGVGRALKGEQYF | TGTGCCAGCAGCAAGGGGGGGGTCGGGCGCGCCCTGAAGGGGGAGCAGTACTTC